Listed below are T cell receptor beta chains from one sample, sequenced in a study of response to subunit inactivated influenza vaccine. MiXCR was run by TCRdb on the RT-PCR reads, yielding one entry per CDR3 protein. There are just under 550,000 distinct CDR3 sequences in the sample; under 30% occur only once, and around 2.8% lies in the top ten. The same sample was also used in a study of T cells expressing NK-cell markers.

This sample comprised CD4+ T cells sorted from PBMCs, obtained less than 13 days after vaccination. The source of these receptors is a man aged 50 to 59 who received an inactivated influenza vaccine. CDR3s include the opening cysteine and the closing phenylalanine or tryptophan. Size values are once, few and many counts, or a class for expanded clones, and some rows have none.

>TRBV29-1|TRBJ2-5|few
CSVEPGDRVETQYF
>TRBV6-1|TRBJ2-7|few
CASSSIEQDRYEQYF
>TRBV20-1|TRBJ1-1|.
CSARAWDRGLTEAFF
>TRBV7-9|TRBJ2-4|.
CASSPPDRVTLPIQYF
>TRBV13|TRBJ2-7|few
CASRSTSGSYEQYF
>TRBV20-1|TRBJ2-3|.
CSAAGTIDTQYF
>TRBV9|TRBJ2-7|.
CASSRDTAYEQYF
>TRBV6-2/TRBV6-3|TRBJ2-3|.
CASSYNDYDTQYF
>TRBV7-9|TRBJ2-1|few
CASSPVSSYNEQFF
>TRBV20-1|TRBJ2-7|.
CSARTDRYEQYF
>TRBV20-1|TRBJ2-5|.
CSARVWGSLETQYF
>TRBV18|TRBJ2-5|.
CASSPPSLAQYF
>TRBV5-6|TRBJ1-6|.
CASSLEGSSYNSPLHF
>TRBV6-2/TRBV6-3|TRBJ2-6|.
CASSDRAGRTGANVLTF
>TRBV20-1|TRBJ1-5|.
CSARRGGQPQHF
>TRBV27|TRBJ2-7|.
CASSFSRQIGAYEQYF
>TRBV6-5|TRBJ2-7|few
CASSYSGTGRYEQYF
>TRBV28|TRBJ2-1|.
CAGGRFYNEQFF
>TRBV29-1|TRBJ2-3|.
CSGGVAGDSDTQYF
>TRBV5-1|TRBJ2-5|few
CASSASGSQETQYF
>TRBV20-1|TRBJ1-1|few
CSASGLLNTEAFF
>TRBV7-9|TRBJ2-7|.
CASSSLTSRYEQYF
>TRBV5-1|TRBJ2-5|few
CASSLGVGSFQTQYF
>TRBV20-1|TRBJ2-6|few
CSARYTTGANVLTF
>TRBV6-1|TRBJ2-7|.
CASSEMDTRYEQYF
>TRBV12-3/TRBV12-4|TRBJ2-1|once
CASRPTSGTVGGEQFF
>TRBV20-1|TRBJ2-7|.
CSATRGQGAYEQYF
>TRBV5-1|TRBJ1-2|.
CASSQSYSDRGRGYTF
>TRBV11-2|TRBJ2-1|.
CASSLRGQNEQFF